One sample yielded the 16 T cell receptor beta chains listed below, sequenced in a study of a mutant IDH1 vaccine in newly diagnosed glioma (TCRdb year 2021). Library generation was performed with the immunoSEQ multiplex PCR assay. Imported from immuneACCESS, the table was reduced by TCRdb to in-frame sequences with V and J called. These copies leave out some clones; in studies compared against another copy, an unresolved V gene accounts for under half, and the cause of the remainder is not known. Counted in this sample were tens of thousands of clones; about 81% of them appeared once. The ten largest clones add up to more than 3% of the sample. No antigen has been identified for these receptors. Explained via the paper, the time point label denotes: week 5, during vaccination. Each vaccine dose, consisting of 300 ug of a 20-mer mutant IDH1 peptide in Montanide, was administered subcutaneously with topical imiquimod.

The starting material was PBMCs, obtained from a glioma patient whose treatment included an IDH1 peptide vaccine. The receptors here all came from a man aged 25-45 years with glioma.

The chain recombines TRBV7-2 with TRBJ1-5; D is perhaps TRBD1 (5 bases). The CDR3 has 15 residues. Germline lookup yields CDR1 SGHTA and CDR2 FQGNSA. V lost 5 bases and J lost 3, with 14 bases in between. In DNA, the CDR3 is TGTGCCAGCAGCCTAGTACGGGGACTCAATCAGCCCCAGCATTTT. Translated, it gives CASSLVRGLNQPQHF.

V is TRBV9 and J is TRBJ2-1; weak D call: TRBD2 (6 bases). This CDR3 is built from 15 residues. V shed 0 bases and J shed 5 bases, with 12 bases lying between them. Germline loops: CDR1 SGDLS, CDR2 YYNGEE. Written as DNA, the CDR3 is TGTGCCAGCAGCGTAGCTTCGGGGAGGAACAATGAGCAGTTCTTC. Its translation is CASSVASGRNNEQFF.

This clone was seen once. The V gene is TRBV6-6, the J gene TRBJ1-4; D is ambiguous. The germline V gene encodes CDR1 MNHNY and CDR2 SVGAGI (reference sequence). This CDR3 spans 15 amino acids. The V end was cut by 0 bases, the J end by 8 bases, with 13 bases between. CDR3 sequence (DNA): TGTGCCAGCAGTTACTCGGTCTCAGATTCGGAAAAACTGTTTTTT. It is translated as CASSYSVSDSEKLFF.

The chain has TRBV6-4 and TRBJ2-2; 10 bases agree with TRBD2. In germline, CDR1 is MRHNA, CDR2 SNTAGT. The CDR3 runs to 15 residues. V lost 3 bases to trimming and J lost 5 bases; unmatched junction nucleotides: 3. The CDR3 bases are TGTGCCAGCAGTGAGTCTAGCGGGGGAACCGGGGAGCTGTTTTTT. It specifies CASSESSGGTGELFF.

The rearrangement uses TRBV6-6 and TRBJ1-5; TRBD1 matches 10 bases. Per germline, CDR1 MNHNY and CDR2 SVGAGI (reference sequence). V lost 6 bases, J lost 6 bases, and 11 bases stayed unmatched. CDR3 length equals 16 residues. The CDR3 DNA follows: TGTGCCAGCAGCCCTTTCGGGGGACAGGGGCGTCAGCCCCAGCATTTT. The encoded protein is CASSPFGGQGRQPQHF.

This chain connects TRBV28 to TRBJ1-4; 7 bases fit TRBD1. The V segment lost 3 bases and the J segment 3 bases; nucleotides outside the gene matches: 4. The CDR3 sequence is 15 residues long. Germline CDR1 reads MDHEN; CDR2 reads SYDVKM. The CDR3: CASSLGTAPNEKLFF. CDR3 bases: TGTGCCAGCAGTTTGGGGACAGCACCTAATGAAAAACTGTTTTTT.

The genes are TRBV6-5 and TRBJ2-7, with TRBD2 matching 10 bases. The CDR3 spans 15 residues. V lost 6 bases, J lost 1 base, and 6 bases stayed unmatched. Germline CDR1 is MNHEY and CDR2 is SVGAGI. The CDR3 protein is CASSLQLAGSYEQYF. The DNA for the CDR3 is TGTGCCAGCAGCCTCCAACTAGCGGGGTCCTACGAGCAGTACTTC.

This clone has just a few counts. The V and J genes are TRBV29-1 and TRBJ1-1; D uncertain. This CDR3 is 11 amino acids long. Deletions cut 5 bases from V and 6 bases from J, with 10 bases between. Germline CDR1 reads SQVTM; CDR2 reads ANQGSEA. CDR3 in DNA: TGCAGCGTTTCAGAGTTAGCTGAAGCTTTCTTT. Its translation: CSVSELAEAFF. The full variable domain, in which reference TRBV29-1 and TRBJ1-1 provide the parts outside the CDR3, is SAVISQKPSRDICQRGTSLTIQCQVDSQVTMMFWYRQQPGQSLTLIATANQGSEATYESGFVIDKFPISRPNLTFSTLTVSNMSPEDSSIYLCSVSELAEAFFGQGTRLTVV.

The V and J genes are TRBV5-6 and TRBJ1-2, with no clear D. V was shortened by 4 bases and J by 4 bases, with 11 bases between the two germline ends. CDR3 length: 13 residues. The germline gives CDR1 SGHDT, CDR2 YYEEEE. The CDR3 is CASSVTRGYGYTF. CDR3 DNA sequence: TGTGCCAGCAGCGTAACCCGTGGCTATGGCTACACCTTC.

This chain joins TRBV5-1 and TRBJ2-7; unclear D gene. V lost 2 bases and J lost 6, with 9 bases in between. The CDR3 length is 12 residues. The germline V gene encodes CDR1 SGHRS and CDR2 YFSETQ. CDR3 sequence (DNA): TGCGCCAGCAGCTTAACCCCATCCGAGCAGTACTTC. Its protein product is CASSLTPSEQYF.

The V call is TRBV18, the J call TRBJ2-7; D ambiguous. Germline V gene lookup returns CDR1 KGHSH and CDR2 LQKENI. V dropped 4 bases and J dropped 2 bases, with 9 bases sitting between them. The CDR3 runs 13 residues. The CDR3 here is CASSRGRTYEQYF. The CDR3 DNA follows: TGTGCCAGCTCACGCGGCAGAACCTACGAGCAGTACTTC.

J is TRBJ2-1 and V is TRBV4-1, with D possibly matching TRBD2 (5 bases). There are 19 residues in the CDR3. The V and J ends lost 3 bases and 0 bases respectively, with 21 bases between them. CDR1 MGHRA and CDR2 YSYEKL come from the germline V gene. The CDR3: CASSQEQSPTGFSYNEQFF. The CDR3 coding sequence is TGCGCCAGCAGCCAGGAACAATCCCCGACGGGATTCTCCTACAATGAGCAGTTCTTC.

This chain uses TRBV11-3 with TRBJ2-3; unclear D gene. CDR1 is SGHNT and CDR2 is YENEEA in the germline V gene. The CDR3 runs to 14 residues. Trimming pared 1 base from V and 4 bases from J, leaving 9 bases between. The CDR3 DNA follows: TGTGCCAGCAGCTTAGGAGGATTGGCAGATACGCAGTATTTT. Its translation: CASSLGGLADTQYF.

CDR3 nucleotides: TGCGCCAGCAGTCAATCTTTTTCATGGGGTAATGGGCACGAGCAGTACTTC. Protein: CASSQSFSWGNGHEQYF. This chain joins TRBV23-1 and TRBJ2-5; D is ambiguous. The J call may be incorrect, as the DNA end agrees better with TRBJ2-7. TRBV23-1 is recorded as an ORF, its role being uncertain. The CDR3 consists of 17 residues.

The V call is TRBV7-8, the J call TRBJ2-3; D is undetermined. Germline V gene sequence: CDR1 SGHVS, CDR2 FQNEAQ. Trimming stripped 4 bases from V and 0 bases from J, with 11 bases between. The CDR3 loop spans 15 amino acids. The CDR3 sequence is CASSYYTSSTDTQYF. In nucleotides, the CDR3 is TGTGCCAGCAGCTACTATACGTCCAGCACAGATACGCAGTATTTT.

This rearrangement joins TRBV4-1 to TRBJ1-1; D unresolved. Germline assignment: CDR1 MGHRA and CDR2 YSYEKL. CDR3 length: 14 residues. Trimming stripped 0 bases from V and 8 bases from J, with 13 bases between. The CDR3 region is CASSQDTGLPEAFF. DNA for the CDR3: TGCGCCAGCAGCCAAGATACGGGTCTCCCCGAAGCTTTCTTT.